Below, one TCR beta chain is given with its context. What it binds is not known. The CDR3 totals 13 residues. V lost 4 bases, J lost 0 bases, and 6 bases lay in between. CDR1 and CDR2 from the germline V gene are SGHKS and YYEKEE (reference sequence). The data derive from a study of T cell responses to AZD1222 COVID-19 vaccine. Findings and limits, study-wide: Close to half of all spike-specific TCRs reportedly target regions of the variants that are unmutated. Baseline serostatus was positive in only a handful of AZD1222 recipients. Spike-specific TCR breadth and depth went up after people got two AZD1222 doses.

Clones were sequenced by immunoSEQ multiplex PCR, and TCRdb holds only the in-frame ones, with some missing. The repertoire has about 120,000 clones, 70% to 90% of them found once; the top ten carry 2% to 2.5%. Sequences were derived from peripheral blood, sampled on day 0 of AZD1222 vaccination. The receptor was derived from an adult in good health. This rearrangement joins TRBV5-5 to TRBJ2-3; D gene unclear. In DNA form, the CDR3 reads TGTGCCAGCAGCCACAGTAGCACAGATACGCAGTATTTT. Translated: CASSHSSTDTQYF.